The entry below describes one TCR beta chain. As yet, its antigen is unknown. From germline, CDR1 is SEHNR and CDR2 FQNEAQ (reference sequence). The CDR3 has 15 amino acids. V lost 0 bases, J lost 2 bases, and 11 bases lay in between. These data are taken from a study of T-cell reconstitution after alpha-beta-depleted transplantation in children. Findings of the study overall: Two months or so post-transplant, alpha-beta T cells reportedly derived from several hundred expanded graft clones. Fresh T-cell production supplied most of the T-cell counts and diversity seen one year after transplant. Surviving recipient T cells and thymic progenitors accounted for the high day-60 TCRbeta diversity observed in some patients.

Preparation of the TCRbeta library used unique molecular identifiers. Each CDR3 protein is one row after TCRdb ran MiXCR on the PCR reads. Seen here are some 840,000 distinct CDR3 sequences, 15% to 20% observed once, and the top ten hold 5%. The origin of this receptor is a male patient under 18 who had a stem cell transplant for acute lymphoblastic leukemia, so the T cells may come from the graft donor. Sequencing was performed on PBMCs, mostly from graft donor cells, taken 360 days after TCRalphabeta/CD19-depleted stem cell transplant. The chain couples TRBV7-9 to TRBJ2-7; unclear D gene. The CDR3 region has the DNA TGTGCCAGCAGCTTAGCGTCTGCAGTGGCCTACGAGCAGTACTTC. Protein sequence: CASSLASAVAYEQYF.